The 5 T cell receptor beta chains below were found in one sample sequenced in a study of shared clonotypes between healthy human individuals. Selected positively for CCR7 and CD45RO-negative, naive CD8 cells excluded terminally differentiated effector memory CD45RA+ cells. The table came from immunoSEQ multiplex PCR; TCRdb's copy has only in-frame clones and leaves some out. The sample includes about 1,800,000 clones, approximately 95% of them seen just once. Sequenced input: naive CD8+ T cells sorted from blood. The receptors here all came from a man aged 18-30 years in good health.

J is TRBJ1-2 and V is TRBV6-1; D is perhaps TRBD1 (6 bases). The CDR3 runs 12 residues. Germline values: CDR1 MNHNS, CDR2 SASEGT. Between the trimmed V and J ends, which lost 7 bases and 7 bases, there was a span of 13 bases. CDR3 DNA: TGTGCCAGCAAGGGGGGCAGCGGTGGCTACACCTTC. Its protein is CASKGGSGGYTF.

This sequence joins TRBV4-3 and TRBJ2-1; D is ambiguous. Germline CDR1 reads LGHNA; CDR2 reads YSLEER. This CDR3 comprises 16 residues. V was pared by 0 bases and J by 5 bases, with 14 bases between. The CDR3 DNA reads TGCGCCAGCAGCCAAGATGGCCTAGAACTAAACAATGAGCAGTTCTTC. Translated, it gives CASSQDGLELNNEQFF.

The chain recombines TRBV14 with TRBJ2-1; D might be TRBD1 or TRBD2, each matching 5 bases. V was trimmed by 3 bases and J by 0 bases, leaving 15 bases between them. The CDR3 sequence is 17 residues long. CDR1 and CDR2 from the germline V gene are SGHDN and FVKESK. DNA for the CDR3: TGTGCCAGCAGCCATGGGGGAGCAGAGAGCTCCTACAATGAGCAGTTCTTC. Its translation is CASSHGGAESSYNEQFF.

This clone was recorded only once. V usage is TRBV29-1 and J usage is TRBJ2-7; the match to TRBD1 covers 9 bases. V gave up 6 bases and J gave up 7 bases; unmatched junction bases: 10. Germline V gene sequence: CDR1 SQVTM, CDR2 ANQGSEA. The CDR3 has 13 amino acids. In DNA form, the CDR3 reads TGCAGCGTGACCGGGACAGGGTCGGGAGAGCAGTACTTC. As protein: CSVTGTGSGEQYF.

The chain uses TRBV27 and TRBJ2-7; 8 bases match TRBD2. The junction had 7 bases not matched to a gene; V was cut back by 3 bases and J by 3 bases. This CDR3 comprises 15 residues. Germline loops: CDR1 MNHEY, CDR2 SMNVEV (reference sequence). DNA for the CDR3: TGTGCCAGCAGTTTCACCATAGCGGGGAGCTACGAGCAGTACTTC. Translated: CASSFTIAGSYEQYF.